A selection of T cell receptor beta chains follows, all from one sample in a study of blood T cell repertoires in COVID-19. Only in-frame clones appear in the TCRdb table, and some are missing; sequencing was by immunoSEQ multiplex PCR. This table holds fewer than 250,000 clones, roughly 91% found once. Sequenced material: PBMCs or T cells enriched from blood (not recorded which). These receptors were collected from a man between 25 and 39 years old in a cohort exposed to, infected with or recovered from COVID-19 (not recorded which). Both conserved end residues are part of each CDR3. A D gene is named only where the DNA matches it firmly. Size tells how often a clone was seen (once, few, many) or the class of an expanded clone, and some rows leave it out.

clone size	D gene	V gene	J gene	CDR3 protein	CDR3 DNA
-	-	TRBV5-1	TRBJ1-4	CASSLTATNEKLFF	TGCGCCAGCAGCTTGACAGCAACTAATGAAAAACTGTTTTTT
-	TRBD1	TRBV9	TRBJ1-6	CASSVLPWTGFSPLHF	TGTGCCAGCAGCGTACTGCCCTGGACAGGGTTTTCACCCCTCCACTTT
-	TRBD1	TRBV6-5	TRBJ1-4	CASSYDRGKEKLFF	TGTGCCAGCAGTTACGACAGGGGGAAGGAAAAACTGTTTTTT
few	TRBD1	TRBV25-1	TRBJ1-5	CASSRTGGNQPQHF	TGTGCCAGCAGTCGGACAGGAGGCAATCAGCCCCAGCATTTT
-	TRBD1	TRBV9	TRBJ1-3	CASSPGTGFIGPGNTIYF	TGTGCCAGCAGCCCCGGGACAGGGTTTATCGGGCCTGGAAACACCATATATTTT
few	-	TRBV13	TRBJ2-7	CASSQAARYEQYF	TGTGCCAGCAGCCAAGCCGCTCGCTACGAGCAGTACTTC
many	-	TRBV3-1/TRBV3-2	TRBJ2-2	CASSQDGHSGELFF	TGTGCCAGCAGCCAAGATGGGCATTCCGGGGAGCTGTTTTTT
-	-	TRBV1	TRBJ2-7	CTSISPRSFPYEQYF	TGCACCAGCATCTCACCCAGGTCGTTCCCCTACGAGCAGTACTTC
-	TRBD1	TRBV9	TRBJ1-1	CASSAGTKQGPLNTEAFF	TGTGCCAGCAGCGCGGGAACAAAACAGGGGCCATTGAACACTGAAGCTTTCTTT
-	TRBD1	TRBV29-1	TRBJ2-3	CSVATGAVDTQYF	TGCAGCGTGGCGACAGGGGCCGTAGATACGCAGTATTTT
-	TRBD1	TRBV12-3/TRBV12-4	TRBJ1-2	CASTQGQGPASDF	TGTGCCAGCACCCAGGGACAGGGTCCGGCTTCGGACTTC
-	TRBD1	TRBV5-6	TRBJ1-1	CASSLGGTGGTEAFF	TGTGCCAGCAGCTTGGGTGGGACAGGGGGCACTGAAGCTTTCTTT
-	-	TRBV6-1	TRBJ1-5	CASSDWRGNQPQHF	TGTGCCAGCAGTGATTGGCGGGGCAATCAGCCCCAGCATTTT
-	-	TRBV2	TRBJ1-1	CASSDWGNTEAFF	TGTGCCAGCAGTGATTGGGGCAACACTGAAGCTTTCTTT
-	TRBD1	TRBV6-5	TRBJ2-1	CASSPDRGPNEQFF	TGTGCCAGCAGTCCGGACAGGGGGCCGAATGAGCAGTTCTTC
-	TRBD1	TRBV11-2	TRBJ1-3	CASSFRQGYNSGNTIYF	TGTGCCAGCAGCTTTCGACAGGGGTATAACTCTGGAAACACCATATATTTT
-	-	TRBV24-1	TRBJ2-1	CATSDFGGSYNEQFF	TGTGCCACCAGTGATTTTGGAGGCTCCTACAATGAGCAGTTCTTC
few	TRBD1	TRBV29-1	TRBJ2-6	CSVEIIGGRGANVLTF	TGCAGCGTTGAAATTATAGGGGGCCGTGGGGCCAACGTCCTGACTTTC
-	TRBD1	TRBV27	TRBJ1-4	CARSDRGAFNEKLFF	TGTGCCAGATCGGACAGGGGCGCTTTTAATGAAAAACTGTTTTTT
-	-	TRBV19	TRBJ2-6	CASSIGRGASGANVLTF	TGTGCCAGTAGTATAGGCAGGGGCGCGTCTGGGGCCAACGTCCTGACTTTC
-	-	TRBV27	TRBJ1-2	CASSPRGTIYGYTF	TGTGCCAGCAGTCCTAGGGGGACGATCTATGGCTACACCTTC
few	-	TRBV18	TRBJ1-1	CASSVQENTEAFF	TGTGCCAGCTCAGTTCAGGAGAACACTGAAGCTTTCTTT
-	TRBD2	TRBV3-1/TRBV3-2	TRBJ2-1	CASSQVRSSGNNEQFF	TGTGCCAGCAGCCAAGTACGGTCTAGCGGGAATAATGAGCAGTTCTTC
-	TRBD1	TRBV6-5	TRBJ1-2	CASSSALTGVYYGYTF	TGTGCCAGCAGTTCCGCGCTGACAGGGGTTTACTATGGCTACACCTTC
-	-	TRBV7-6	TRBJ1-1	CASSLHEEQEAFF	TGTGCCAGCAGCCTTCACGAGGAGCAAGAAGCTTTCTTT
-	TRBD2	TRBV4-2	TRBJ2-7	CASSQEGTSGMEQYF	TGTGCCAGCAGCCAAGAGGGGACTAGCGGGATGGAGCAGTACTTC
-	TRBD1	TRBV6-2/TRBV6-3	TRBJ2-7	CASSYVRGGQGADEQYF	TGTGCCAGCAGTTACGTCCGGGGGGGACAGGGGGCTGACGAGCAGTACTTC
-	-	TRBV12-3/TRBV12-4	TRBJ2-5	CASSFGERTQYF	TGTGCCAGCAGTTTCGGGGAGCGGACCCAGTACTTC
-	TRBD1	TRBV4-3	TRBJ1-2	CASSQDRDRLYGYTF	TGCGCCAGCAGCCAAGACCGGGACAGACTCTATGGCTACACCTTC
-	TRBD2	TRBV18	TRBJ2-7	CASSPSAGGLNEQYF	TGTGCCAGCTCACCAAGCGCGGGGGGGCTGAACGAGCAGTACTTC
-	-	TRBV27	TRBJ2-6	CASSFLTSGANVLTF	TGTGCCAGCAGTTTTTTGACATCTGGGGCCAACGTCCTGACTTTC
-	-	TRBV27	TRBJ1-2	CASSLSAAYGYTF	TGTGCCAGCAGTTTATCAGCGGCTTATGGCTACACCTTC
-	TRBD1	TRBV5-8	TRBJ2-1	CASSLDLGTGGYNEQFF	TGTGCCAGCAGCTTGGATTTGGGGACAGGAGGCTACAATGAGCAGTTCTTC
-	-	TRBV28	TRBJ1-6	CASSFGGSYNSPLHF	TGTGCCAGCAGTTTCGGGGGCTCCTATAATTCACCCCTCCACTTT
-	-	TRBV20-1	TRBJ2-1	CSAVNSNEQFF	TGCAGTGCTGTTAATAGCAATGAGCAGTTCTTC
-	-	TRBV7-6	TRBJ2-2	CASSYLANTGELFF	TGTGCCAGCAGCTATTTAGCGAACACCGGGGAGCTGTTTTTT
-	TRBD1	TRBV2	TRBJ1-1	CASRAGGNRNTEAFF	TGTGCCAGCCGCGCAGGGGGCAACAGGAACACTGAAGCTTTCTTT
few	-	TRBV11-2	TRBJ1-6	CASSSYRDTVLHNSPLHF	TGTGCCAGCAGCTCATATCGGGATACGGTATTGCATAATTCACCCCTCCACTTT
-	-	TRBV9	TRBJ1-3	CASSVAGSRHSGNTIYF	TGTGCCAGCAGCGTAGCCGGTTCGCGGCACTCTGGAAACACCATATATTTT
-	-	TRBV28	TRBJ2-1	CAIVSGDNEQFF	TGTGCCATCGTTTCAGGGGACAATGAGCAGTTCTTC
-	-	TRBV6-5	TRBJ2-1	CASSPTISNEQFF	TGTGCCAGCAGTCCGACTATTAGCAATGAGCAGTTCTTC
few	-	TRBV3-1/TRBV3-2	TRBJ2-7	CASSLGQQYEQYF	TGTGCCAGCAGCCTAGGACAGCAGTACGAGCAGTACTTC
few	TRBD2	TRBV7-3	TRBJ2-3	CASSSRLAGGPDTQYF	TGTGCCAGCAGCTCCCGACTAGCGGGAGGGCCAGATACGCAGTATTTT
-	-	TRBV12-3/TRBV12-4	TRBJ1-6	CASTSSYNSPLHF	TGTGCCAGCACGAGCTCCTATAATTCACCCCTCCACTTT
-	-	TRBV19	TRBJ1-1	CASSIAPGGNTEAFF	TGTGCCAGTAGTATAGCACCGGGGGGGAACACTGAAGCTTTCTTT
once	-	TRBV7-9	TRBJ2-1	CASSPTRGRSYNEQFF	TGTGCCAGCAGCCCCACACGCGGTCGCTCCTACAATGAGCAGTTCTTC
-	TRBD1	TRBV28	TRBJ1-1	CASSLGTGGPGTEAFF	TGTGCCAGCAGTTTAGGGACAGGGGGTCCGGGGACTGAAGCTTTCTTT
few	-	TRBV6-5	TRBJ1-5	CASSYSRDSSNQPQHF	TGTGCCAGCAGTTATTCTCGGGATTCAAGCAATCAGCCCCAGCATTTT
once	TRBD1	TRBV7-3	TRBJ2-5	CASSFGTGLQETQYF	TGTGCCAGCAGCTTCGGGACAGGGCTACAAGAGACCCAGTACTTC
-	TRBD1	TRBV5-4	TRBJ1-1	CASSSYRDREFGTEAFF	TGTGCCAGCAGCTCCTACCGGGACAGGGAATTCGGCACTGAAGCTTTCTTT
few	TRBD2	TRBV15	TRBJ2-1	CATSTLAGTYNEQFF	TGTGCCACCAGCACGCTAGCGGGAACCTACAATGAGCAGTTCTTC